The subject of this entry is one T cell receptor beta chain. Its antigen is still unknown. This specimen belongs to a study of Ad26.COV2.S vaccination and SARS-CoV-2 variants. Study summary: Ad26.COV2.S given intramuscularly, once or twice 56 days apart. Broader study findings: Spike-specific TCR breadth in vaccine recipients exceeded that seen in placebo recipients.

Treatment in this sample: roughly 18 received Ad26.COV2.S at low or high dose, single or two shots; several received placebo; per-sample allocation not given. Samples were taken on day 63 after the first vaccine or placebo injection. Repertoires were generated with immunoSEQ multiplex PCR, while TCRdb's copy carries only in-frame clones and drops some. The sample has roughly 320,000 clones, approximately 86% seen once. Germline-derived CDR1 and CDR2 are MGHRA and YSYEKL. The CDR3 spans 16 residues. V was clipped by 0 bases and J by 3 bases; unmatched bases: 4. V gene TRBV4-1 combines with J gene TRBJ2-7, with TRBD2 matching 11 bases. This specimen consisted of peripheral blood, obtained in a trial of Ad26.COV2.S vaccine versus placebo. The TCR sequence derives from a person aged 18-65 years who received the Ad26.COV2.S COVID-19 vaccine or a placebo. CDR3 sequence reads: CASSQETSGADYEQYF. The CDR3 DNA sequence: TGCGCCAGCAGCCAAGAGACTAGCGGGGCTGACTACGAGCAGTACTTC.